This T cell receptor beta chain was identified during a study of human T cells and chemical hapten exposure. Germline CDR1 and CDR2: LGHNA and YSLEER. Losses at the gene ends were 4 bases for V and 2 bases for J; bases not matched to a gene: 3. CDR3 length: 14 residues. TCRdb analysed the RACE reads with MiXCR anew, one entry per CDR3 protein. The table records about 160,000 distinct CDR3 sequences, around a quarter of them present only once. Time point specified: patch test 3, about 24 weeks after DPC sensitization. Indicated treatment: therapeutic diphenylcyclopropenone sensitization with weekly scalp DPC. Sample donors consisted of patients with alopecia, aged 18 to 70 years, who were suitable for DPC.

The receptor comes from a woman under 30 with alopecia areata. Some clones in this sample may be carry-over from other donors' samples. The J gene is TRBJ2-7, the V gene TRBV4-3, with 9 positions matching TRBD1. Sequenced here: whole blood, sampled in connection with sensitization to the hapten diphenylcyclopropenone (DPC). This CDR3 reads CASSLGTGTYEQYF. CDR3 coding DNA: TGCGCCAGCAGCCTAGGGACAGGGACCTACGAGCAGTACTTC.